Sequencing of this TCR beta chain was carried out in a study of blood T cell repertoires in COVID-19. CDR1 SGDLS and CDR2 YYNGEE come from the germline V gene. This CDR3 comprises 16 residues. V was pared by 4 bases and J by 4 bases, with 10 bases of the junction left unmatched. Sequenced by immunoSEQ multiplex PCR; TCRdb stores in-frame clones only, minus some. The sample includes a few hundred thousand clones, over 80% seen only once; the top ten take around 3.5%. Sequenced input: peripheral blood. The rearrangement uses TRBV9 and TRBJ2-3; 9 bases map to TRBD1. The source is a middle-aged woman with acute or convalescent COVID-19. The DNA of the CDR3 is TGTGCCAGCAGCTCACGGGACAGGGAGGGTGCAGATACGCAGTATTTT. Its protein is CASSSRDREGADTQYF.